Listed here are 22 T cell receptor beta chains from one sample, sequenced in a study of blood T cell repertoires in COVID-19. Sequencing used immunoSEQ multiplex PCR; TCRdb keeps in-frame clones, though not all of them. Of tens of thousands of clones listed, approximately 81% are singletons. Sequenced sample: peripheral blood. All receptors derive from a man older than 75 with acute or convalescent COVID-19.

Here the CDR3 reads CASSSYRGSFPTYEQYF. The CDR3 nucleotides are TGTGCCAGCAGTTCCTACCGGGGGAGCTTCCCAACCTACGAGCAGTACTTC. The chain links TRBV28 to TRBJ2-7, with D perhaps matching TRBD2 (6 bases). From germline, CDR1 is MDHEN and CDR2 SYDVKM. V lost 4 bases and J 2 bases, leaving 21 bases between the germline ends. CDR3 length: 17 amino acids.

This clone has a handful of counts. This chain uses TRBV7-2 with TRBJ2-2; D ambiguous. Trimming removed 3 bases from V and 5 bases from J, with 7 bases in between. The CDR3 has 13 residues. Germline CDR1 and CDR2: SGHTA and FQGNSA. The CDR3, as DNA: TGTGCCAGCAGCTTTGTCCTAACCGGGGAGCTGTTTTTT. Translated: CASSFVLTGELFF.

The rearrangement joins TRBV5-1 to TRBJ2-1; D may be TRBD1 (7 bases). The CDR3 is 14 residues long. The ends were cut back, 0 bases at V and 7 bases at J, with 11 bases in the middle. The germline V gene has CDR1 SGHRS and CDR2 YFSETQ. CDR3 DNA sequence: TGCGCCAGCAGCTTGGAACAGGGGAGGAATGAGCAGTTCTTC. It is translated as CASSLEQGRNEQFF.

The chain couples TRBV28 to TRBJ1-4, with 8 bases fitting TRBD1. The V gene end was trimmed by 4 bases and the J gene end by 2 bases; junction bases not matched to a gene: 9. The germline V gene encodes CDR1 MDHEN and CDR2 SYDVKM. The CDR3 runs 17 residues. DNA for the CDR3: TGTGCCAGCAGTTCGCTCGGGACAGGTCTCACTAATGAAAAACTGTTTTTT. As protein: CASSSLGTGLTNEKLFF.

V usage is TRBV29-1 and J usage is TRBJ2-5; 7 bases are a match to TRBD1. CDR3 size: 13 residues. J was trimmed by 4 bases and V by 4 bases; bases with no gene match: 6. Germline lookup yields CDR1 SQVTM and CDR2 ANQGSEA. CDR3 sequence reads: CSVGGTAGETQYF. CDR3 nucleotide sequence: TGCAGCGTTGGTGGGACAGCCGGAGAGACCCAGTACTTC.

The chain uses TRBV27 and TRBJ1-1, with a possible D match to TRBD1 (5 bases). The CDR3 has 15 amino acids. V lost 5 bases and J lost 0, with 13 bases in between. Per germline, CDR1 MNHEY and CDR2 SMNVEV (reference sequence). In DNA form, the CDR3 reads TGTGCCAGCAGTCCAAATCCGACAGTGAACACTGAAGCTTTCTTT. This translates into CASSPNPTVNTEAFF.

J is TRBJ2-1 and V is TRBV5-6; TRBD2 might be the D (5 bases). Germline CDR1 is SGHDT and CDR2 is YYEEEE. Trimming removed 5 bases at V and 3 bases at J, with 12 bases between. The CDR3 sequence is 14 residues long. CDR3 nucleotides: TGTGCCAGCAGTTCCCGACGGGGCTACAATGAGCAGTTCTTC. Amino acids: CASSSRRGYNEQFF. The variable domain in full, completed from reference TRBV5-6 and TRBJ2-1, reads DAGVTQSPTHLIKTRGQQVTLRCSPKSGHDTVSWYQQALGQGPQFIFQYYEEEERQRGNFPDRFSGHQFPNYSSELNVNALLLGDSALYLCASSSRRGYNEQFFGPGTRLTVL.

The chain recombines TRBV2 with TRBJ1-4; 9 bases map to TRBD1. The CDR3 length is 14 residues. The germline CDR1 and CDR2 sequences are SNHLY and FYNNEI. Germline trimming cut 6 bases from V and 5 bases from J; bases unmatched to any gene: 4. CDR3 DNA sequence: TGTGCCAGCAGAAGACAGGGGGGGAATGAAAAACTGTTTTTT. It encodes CASRRQGGNEKLFF.

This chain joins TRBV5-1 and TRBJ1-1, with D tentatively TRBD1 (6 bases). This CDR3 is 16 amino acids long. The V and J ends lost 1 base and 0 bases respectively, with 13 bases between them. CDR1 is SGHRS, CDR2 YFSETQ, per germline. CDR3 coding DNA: TGCGCCAGCAGCTTGCGGCCGGACAGCCTGAACACTGAAGCTTTCTTT. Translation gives CASSLRPDSLNTEAFF.

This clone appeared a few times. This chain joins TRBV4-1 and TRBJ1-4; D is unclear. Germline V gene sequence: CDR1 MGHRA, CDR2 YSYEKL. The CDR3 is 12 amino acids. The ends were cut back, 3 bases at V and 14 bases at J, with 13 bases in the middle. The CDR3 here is CASSQTTGLLFF. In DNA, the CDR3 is TGCGCCAGCAGCCAGACCACGGGATTGCTGTTTTTT.

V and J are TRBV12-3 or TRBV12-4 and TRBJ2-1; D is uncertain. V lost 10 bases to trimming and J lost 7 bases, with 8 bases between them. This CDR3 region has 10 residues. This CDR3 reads CAIGRNEQFF. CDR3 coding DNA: TGTGCCATCGGTCGGAATGAGCAGTTCTTC.

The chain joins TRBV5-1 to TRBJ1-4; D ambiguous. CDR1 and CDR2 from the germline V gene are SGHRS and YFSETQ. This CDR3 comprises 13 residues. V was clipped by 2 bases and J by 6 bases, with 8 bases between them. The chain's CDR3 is CASSFRRDEKLFF. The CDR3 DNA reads TGCGCCAGCAGCTTTCGACGGGATGAAAAACTGTTTTTT.

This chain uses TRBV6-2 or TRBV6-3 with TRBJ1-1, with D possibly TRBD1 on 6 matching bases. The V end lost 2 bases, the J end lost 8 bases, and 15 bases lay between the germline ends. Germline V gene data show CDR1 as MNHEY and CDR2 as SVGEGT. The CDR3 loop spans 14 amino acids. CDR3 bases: TGTGCCAGCAGTTACGGAGAAGGGGGGGACGAAGCTTTCTTT. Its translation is CASSYGEGGDEAFF.

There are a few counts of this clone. CDR3 sequence: CASSPRATVFTGELFF. In nucleotides, the CDR3 is TGTGCCAGCTCACCACGGGCGACAGTTTTCACCGGGGAGCTGTTTTTT. The chain uses TRBV18 and TRBJ2-2; D perhaps matches TRBD1 (5 bases). Germline loops: CDR1 KGHSH, CDR2 LQKENI. V was trimmed by 1 base and J by 4 bases, leaving 13 bases between them. The CDR3 runs to 16 residues.

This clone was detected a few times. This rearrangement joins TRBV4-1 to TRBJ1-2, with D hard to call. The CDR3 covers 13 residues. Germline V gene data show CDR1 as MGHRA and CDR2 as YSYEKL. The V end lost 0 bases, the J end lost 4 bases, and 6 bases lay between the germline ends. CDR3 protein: CASSQDRSYGYTF. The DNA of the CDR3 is TGCGCCAGCAGCCAAGATAGGAGCTATGGCTACACCTTC.

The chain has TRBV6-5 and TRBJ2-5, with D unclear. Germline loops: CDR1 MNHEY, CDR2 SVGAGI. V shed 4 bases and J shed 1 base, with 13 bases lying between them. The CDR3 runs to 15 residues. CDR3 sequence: CASSSPLSSQETQYF. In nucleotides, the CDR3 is TGTGCCAGCAGTTCCCCACTAAGCTCCCAAGAGACCCAGTACTTC.

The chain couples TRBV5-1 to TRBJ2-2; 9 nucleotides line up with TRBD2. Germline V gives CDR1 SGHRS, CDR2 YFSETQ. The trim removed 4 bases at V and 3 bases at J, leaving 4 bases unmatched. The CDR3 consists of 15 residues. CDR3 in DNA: TGCGCCAGCAGCACGACTAGCGGAGACACCGGGGAGCTGTTTTTT. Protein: CASSTTSGDTGELFF.

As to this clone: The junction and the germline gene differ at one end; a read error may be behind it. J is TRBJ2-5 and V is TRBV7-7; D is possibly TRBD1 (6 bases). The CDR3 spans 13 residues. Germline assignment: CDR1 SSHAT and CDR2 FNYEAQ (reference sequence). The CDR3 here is CASSPDSLQTQYF. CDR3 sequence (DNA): TGTGCTAGCAGCCCGGACAGTCTGCAGACCCAGTACTTC. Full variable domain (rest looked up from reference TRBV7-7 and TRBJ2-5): GAGVSQSPRYKVTKRGQDVTLRCDPISSHATLYWYQQALGQGPEFLTYFNYEAQPDKSGLPSDRFSAERPEGSISTLTIQRTEQRDSAMYRCASSPDSLQTQYFGPGTRLLVL.

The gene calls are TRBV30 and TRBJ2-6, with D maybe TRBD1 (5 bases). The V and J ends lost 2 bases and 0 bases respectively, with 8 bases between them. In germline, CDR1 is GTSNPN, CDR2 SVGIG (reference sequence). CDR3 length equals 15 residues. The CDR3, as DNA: TGTGCCTGGAGTCGAAGGGGCTCTGGGGCCAACGTCCTGACTTTC. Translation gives CAWSRRGSGANVLTF.

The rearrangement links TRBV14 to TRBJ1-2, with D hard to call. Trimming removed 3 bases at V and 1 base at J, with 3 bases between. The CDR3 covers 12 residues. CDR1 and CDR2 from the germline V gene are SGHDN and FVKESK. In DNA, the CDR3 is TGTGCCAGCAGCCAGTATAACTATGGCTACACCTTC. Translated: CASSQYNYGYTF.

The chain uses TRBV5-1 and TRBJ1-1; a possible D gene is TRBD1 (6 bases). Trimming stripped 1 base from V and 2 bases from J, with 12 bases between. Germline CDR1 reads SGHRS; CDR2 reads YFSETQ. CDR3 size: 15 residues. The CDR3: CASSLPGQSNTEAFF. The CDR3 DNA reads TGCGCCAGCAGCTTGCCTGGACAGTCAAACACTGAAGCTTTCTTT.

CDR3 sequence: CASSTGQGRGYGYTF. The CDR3 DNA is TGCGCCAGCAGCACCGGACAGGGGAGGGGCTATGGCTACACCTTC. The J gene is TRBJ1-2, the V gene TRBV5-1; 9 nucleotides match TRBD1. The CDR3 extends over 15 amino acids. Losses at the gene ends were 4 bases for V and 4 bases for J; bases not matched to a gene: 8. Germline-derived CDR1 and CDR2 are SGHRS and YFSETQ.